This TCR beta chain originates from a study of blood T cell repertoires in COVID-19. Turning to the study itself: The origin of the acute and convalescent COVID-19 samples was the United States, Italy and Spain.

Here immunoSEQ multiplex PCR was the method, and the copy in TCRdb shows in-frame clones only, minus some. The table lists 150,000 to 200,000 clones, 80% of them singletons. Germline V gene lookup returns CDR1 MNHNS and CDR2 SASEGT. V shed 4 bases and J 8 bases; nucleotides not matched to a gene: 14. CDR3 length: 16 amino acids. V and J are TRBV6-1 and TRBJ1-2; the match to TRBD1 covers 9 bases. The TCR originated in a man aged 40-49 years who had recovered from COVID-19. The sequenced material came from PBMCs or T cells enriched from blood (not recorded which). DNA for the CDR3: TGTGCCAGCAGTGCCGAGGGACAGGGTTATCGTGGAGGCTACACCTTC. This codes for CASSAEGQGYRGGYTF.